This T cell receptor beta chain was sequenced during a study of blood T cell repertoires in COVID-19. For the study at large: COVID-19 samples collected from the United States, Italy and Spain covered acute and convalescent phases.

Assignment of participants to cohorts was predicated upon participant-reported clinical history. Recovered participants had two consecutive negative NP/OP PCR tests, healthcare professional clearance, or symptom resolution. The CDR3 loop spans 16 amino acids. V shed 6 bases and J 1 base; nucleotides not matched to a gene: 11. Germline V gene lookup returns CDR1 SGHNT and CDR2 YYREEE (reference sequence). Using immunoSEQ multiplex PCR, the repertoire was profiled, and TCRdb retains in-frame clones only, with some absent. The sample shows roughly 280,000 clones, around 89% of them seen only once. This TCR was sampled from a woman aged 50 to 60 who had recovered from COVID-19. The chain uses TRBV5-4 and TRBJ1-1, with 8 bases identical to TRBD1. The specimen sequenced was PBMCs or T cells enriched from blood (not recorded which). CDR3 sequence reads: CASNPQGGVSNTEAFF. The CDR3 region has the DNA TGTGCCAGCAATCCACAGGGGGGGGTGTCGAACACTGAAGCTTTCTTT.